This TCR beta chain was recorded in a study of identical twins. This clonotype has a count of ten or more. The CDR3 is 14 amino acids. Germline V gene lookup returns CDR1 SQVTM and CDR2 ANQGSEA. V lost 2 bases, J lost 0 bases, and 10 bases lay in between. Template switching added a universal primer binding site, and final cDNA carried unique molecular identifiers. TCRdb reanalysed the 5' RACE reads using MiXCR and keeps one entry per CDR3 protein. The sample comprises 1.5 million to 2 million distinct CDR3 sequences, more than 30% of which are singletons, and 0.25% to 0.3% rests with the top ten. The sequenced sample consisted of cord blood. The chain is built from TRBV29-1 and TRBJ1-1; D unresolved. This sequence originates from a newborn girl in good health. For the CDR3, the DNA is TGCAGCGTTGAAATCCGGGCTATGAACACTGAAGCTTTCTTT. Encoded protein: CSVEIRAMNTEAFF.